This is a list of T cell receptor beta chains from one sample in a study of PD-1 blockade in classical Hodgkin lymphoma. Using immunoSEQ multiplex PCR, the repertoire was profiled, and TCRdb retains in-frame clones only, with some absent. Of around 13,000 clones detected, 80% appear once; the ten largest clones hold about 25%. The input for sequencing was peripheral blood mononuclear cells (PBMCs), taken at baseline. The receptors were gathered from a human donor with classical Hodgkin lymphoma. CDR3s include the opening cysteine and the closing phenylalanine or tryptophan. A D gene is named only where the DNA matches it firmly. Clone sizes are given selectively: once, few, many, or a class where the clone is expanded.

>TRBD2|-|TRBJ2-1|TRBV5-5
TGTGCCAGCAGACTCGGACTAGCAACTTTCAATGAGCAGTTCTTC
CASRLGLATFNEQFF
>TRBD1|-|TRBJ1-6|TRBV11-2
TGTGCCAGCAGCTTAGGGACAGGGTCTAATTCACCCCTCCACTTT
CASSLGTGSNSPLHF
>-|-|TRBJ1-1|TRBV5-1
TGCGCCAGCACCTTGACTGGCGCCCGCGATCGAGCTTTCTTT
CASTLTGARDRAFF
>-|-|TRBJ1-4|TRBV7-8
TGTGCCAGCAGCTTATTATTTGGGGACAAAAATCGGTTTAATGAAAAACTGTTTTTT
CASSLLFGDKNRFNEKLFF
>TRBD1|-|TRBJ1-3|TRBV7-2
TGTGCCAGCAGACAACCCGGGACAGCGGGAAACACCATATATTTT
CASRQPGTAGNTIYF
>TRBD1|-|TRBJ2-3|TRBV28
TGTGCCAGCAGTTACAGGACAGGGGCCGCAGATACGCAGTATTTT
CASSYRTGAADTQYF
>TRBD2|-|TRBJ2-3|TRBV6-4
TGTGCCAGCAGTGACAGAGCGGGAACGGATACGCAGTATTTT
CASSDRAGTDTQYF
>-|-|TRBJ2-1|TRBV19
TGTGCCAGTGGTACGACAGGTGGTGAGCAGTTCTTC
CASGTTGGEQFF
>-|-|TRBJ2-7|TRBV7-2
TGTGCCAGCAGCCTACTAGGAGGGGCGACCTACGAGCAGTACTTC
CASSLLGGATYEQYF
>-|few|TRBJ1-2|TRBV19
TGTGCCAGTTCGGGGCCAGGGGAATCGGACTATGGCTACACCTTC
CASSGPGESDYGYTF
>TRBD1|-|TRBJ1-1|TRBV4-1
TGCGCCAGCAGCCAAATATTACAGGGGATTGGAACTGAAGCTTTCTTT
CASSQILQGIGTEAFF
>TRBD1|-|TRBJ1-5|TRBV19
TGTGCCAGCCCACCCCCGGGACAGCCTATGGGGCAGCCCCAGCATTTT
CASPPPGQPMGQPQHF
>TRBD1|-|TRBJ1-2|TRBV5-1
TGCGCCAGCAGCTTGTATAGGACAGGGGACTATGGCTACACCTTC
CASSLYRTGDYGYTF
>TRBD2|few|TRBJ2-7|TRBV7-2
TGTGCCAGCACCCTTCAGCGGGGCGGGAGGAGTGACCTAGACGAGCAGTACTTC
CASTLQRGGRSDLDEQYF
>-|few|TRBJ2-3|TRBV5-1
TGCGCCAGCAGCTTGGAAGGGAGGCACCGCACAGATACGCAGTATTTT
CASSLEGRHRTDTQYF
>-|few|TRBJ1-6|TRBV9
TGTGCCAGCAGCGCCCCCAATTCCGTCGTACCTCAGGGGCGCTTT
CASSAPNSVVPQGRF
>TRBD1|-|TRBJ1-2|TRBV30
TGTGCCTGGAGTGTAACATTGACAGGGGGACTCGACTATGGCTACACCTTC
CAWSVTLTGGLDYGYTF